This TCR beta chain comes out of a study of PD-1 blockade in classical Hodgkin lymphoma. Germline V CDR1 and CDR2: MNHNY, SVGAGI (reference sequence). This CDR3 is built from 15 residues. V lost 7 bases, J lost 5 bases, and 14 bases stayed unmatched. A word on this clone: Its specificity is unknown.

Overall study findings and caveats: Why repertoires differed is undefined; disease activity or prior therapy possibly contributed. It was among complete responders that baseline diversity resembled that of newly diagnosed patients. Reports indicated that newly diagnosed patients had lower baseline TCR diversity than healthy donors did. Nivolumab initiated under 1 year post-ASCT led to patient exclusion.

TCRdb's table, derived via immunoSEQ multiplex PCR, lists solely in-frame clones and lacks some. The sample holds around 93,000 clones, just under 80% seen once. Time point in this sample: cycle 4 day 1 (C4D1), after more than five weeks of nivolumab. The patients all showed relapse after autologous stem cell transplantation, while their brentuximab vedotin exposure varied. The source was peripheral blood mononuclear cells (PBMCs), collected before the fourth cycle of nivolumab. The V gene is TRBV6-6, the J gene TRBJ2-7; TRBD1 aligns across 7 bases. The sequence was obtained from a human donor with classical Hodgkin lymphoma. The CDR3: CASTPAGGYPHEQYF. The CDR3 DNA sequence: TGTGCCAGCACCCCCGCAGGGGGTTACCCCCACGAGCAGTACTTC.